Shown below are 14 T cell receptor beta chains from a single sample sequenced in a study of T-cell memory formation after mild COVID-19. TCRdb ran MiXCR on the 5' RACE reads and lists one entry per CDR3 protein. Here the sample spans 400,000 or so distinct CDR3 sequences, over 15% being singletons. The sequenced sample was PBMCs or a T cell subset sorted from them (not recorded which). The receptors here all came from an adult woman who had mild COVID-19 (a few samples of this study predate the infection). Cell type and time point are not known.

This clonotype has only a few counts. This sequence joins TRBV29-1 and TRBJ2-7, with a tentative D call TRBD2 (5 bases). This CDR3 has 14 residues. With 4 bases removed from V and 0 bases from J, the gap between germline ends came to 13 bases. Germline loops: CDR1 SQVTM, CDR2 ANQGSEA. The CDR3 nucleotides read TGCAGCGTTGTATGGAGGTCGAGCTCCTACGAGCAGTACTTC. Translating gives CSVVWRSSSYEQYF.

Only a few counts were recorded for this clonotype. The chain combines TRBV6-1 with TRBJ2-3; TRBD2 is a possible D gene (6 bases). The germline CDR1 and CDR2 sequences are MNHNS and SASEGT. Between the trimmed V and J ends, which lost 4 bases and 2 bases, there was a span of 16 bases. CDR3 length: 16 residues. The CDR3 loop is CASSGLGLIFTDTQYF. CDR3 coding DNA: TGTGCCAGCAGTGGCTTGGGACTCATATTCACAGATACGCAGTATTTT.

CDR3 residues: CASSRQGQSADTQYF. DNA for the CDR3: TGTGCCAGCAGTCGACAGGGACAGAGTGCAGATACGCAGTATTTT. The rearrangement uses TRBV6-5 and TRBJ2-3, with 7 bases matching TRBD1. Unmatched junction bases numbered 9, after V lost 5 bases and J lost 4 bases. Germline CDR1 reads MNHEY; CDR2 reads SVGAGI. This CDR3 spans 15 amino acids.

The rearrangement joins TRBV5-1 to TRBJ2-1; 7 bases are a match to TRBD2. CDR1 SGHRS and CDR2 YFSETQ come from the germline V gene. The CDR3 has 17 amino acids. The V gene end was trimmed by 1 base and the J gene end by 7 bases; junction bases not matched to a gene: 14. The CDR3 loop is CASSLTSGTLRVNEQFF. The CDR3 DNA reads TGCGCCAGCAGCTTGACGAGCGGGACCCTCCGGGTGAATGAGCAGTTCTTC.

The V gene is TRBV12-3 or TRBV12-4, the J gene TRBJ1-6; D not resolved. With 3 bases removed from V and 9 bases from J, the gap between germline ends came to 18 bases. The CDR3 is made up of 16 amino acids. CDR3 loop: CASSFLVPAGSSPLHF. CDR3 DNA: TGTGCCAGCAGTTTTCTGGTTCCGGCGGGTAGTTCACCCCTCCACTTT.

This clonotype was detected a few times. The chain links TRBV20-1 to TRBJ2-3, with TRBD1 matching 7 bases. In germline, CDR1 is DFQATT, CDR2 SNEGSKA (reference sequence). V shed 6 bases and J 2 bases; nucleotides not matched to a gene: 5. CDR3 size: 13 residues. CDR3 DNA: TGCAGTGCAGGGGGCAGACCCACAGATACGCAGTATTTT. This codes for CSAGGRPTDTQYF.

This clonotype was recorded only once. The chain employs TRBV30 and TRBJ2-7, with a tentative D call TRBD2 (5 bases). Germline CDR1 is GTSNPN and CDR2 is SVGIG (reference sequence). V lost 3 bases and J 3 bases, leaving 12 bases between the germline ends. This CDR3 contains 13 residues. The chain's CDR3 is CAWSSGVSYEQYF. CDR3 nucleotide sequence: TGTGCCTGGAGCTCCGGGGTTAGCTACGAGCAGTACTTC.

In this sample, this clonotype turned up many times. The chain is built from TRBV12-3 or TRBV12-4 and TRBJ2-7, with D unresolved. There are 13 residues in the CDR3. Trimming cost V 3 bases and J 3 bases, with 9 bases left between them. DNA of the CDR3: TGTGCCAGCAGTTTGGGCACATACTACGAGCAGTACTTC. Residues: CASSLGTYYEQYF.

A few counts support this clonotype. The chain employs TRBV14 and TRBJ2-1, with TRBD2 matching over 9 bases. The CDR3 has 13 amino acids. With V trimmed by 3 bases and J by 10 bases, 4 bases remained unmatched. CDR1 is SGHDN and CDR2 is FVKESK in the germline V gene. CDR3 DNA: TGTGCCAGCAGCCAGAACCTAGCGGGAGAGCAGTTCTTC. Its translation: CASSQNLAGEQFF. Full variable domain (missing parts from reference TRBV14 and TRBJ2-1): EAGVTQFPSHSVIEKGQTVTLRCDPISGHDNLYWYRRVMGKEIKFLLHFVKESKQDESGMPNNRFLAERTGGTYSTLKVQPAELEDSGVYFCASSQNLAGEQFFGPGTRLTVL.

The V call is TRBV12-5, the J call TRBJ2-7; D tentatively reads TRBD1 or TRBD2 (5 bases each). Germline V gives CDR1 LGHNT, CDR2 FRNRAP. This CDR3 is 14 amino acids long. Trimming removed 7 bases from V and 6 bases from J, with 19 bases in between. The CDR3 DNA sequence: TGTGCTAGTGCCTCAACGGGGCAGGGCGGCGAGCAGTACTTC. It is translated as CASASTGQGGEQYF.

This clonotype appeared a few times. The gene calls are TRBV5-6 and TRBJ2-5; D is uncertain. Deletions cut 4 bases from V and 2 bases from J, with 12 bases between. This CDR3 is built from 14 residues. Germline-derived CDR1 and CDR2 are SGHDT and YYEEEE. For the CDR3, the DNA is TGTGCCAGCAGCATCGGAGAGGAGCAAGAGACCCAGTACTTC. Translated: CASSIGEEQETQYF.

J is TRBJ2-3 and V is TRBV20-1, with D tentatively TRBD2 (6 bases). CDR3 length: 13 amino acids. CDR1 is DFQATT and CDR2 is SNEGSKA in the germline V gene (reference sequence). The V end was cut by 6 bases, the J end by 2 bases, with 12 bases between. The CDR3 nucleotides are TGCAGTGCGGAGGGCCGGGACACAGATACGCAGTATTTT. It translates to CSAEGRDTDTQYF.

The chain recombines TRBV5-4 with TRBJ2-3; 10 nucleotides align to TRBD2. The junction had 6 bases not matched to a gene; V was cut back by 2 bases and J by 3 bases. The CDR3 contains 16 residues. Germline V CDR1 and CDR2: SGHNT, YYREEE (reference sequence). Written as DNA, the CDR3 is TGTGCCAGCAGCTTTAGGAGCGGGAGGGCGACAGATACGCAGTATTTT. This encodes CASSFRSGRATDTQYF.

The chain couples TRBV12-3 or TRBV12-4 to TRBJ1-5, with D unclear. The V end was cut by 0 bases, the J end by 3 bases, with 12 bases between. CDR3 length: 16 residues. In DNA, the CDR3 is TGTGCCAGCAGTTTAGCTGGTCAGGCCCCCAATCAGCCCCAGCATTTT. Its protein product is CASSLAGQAPNQPQHF.